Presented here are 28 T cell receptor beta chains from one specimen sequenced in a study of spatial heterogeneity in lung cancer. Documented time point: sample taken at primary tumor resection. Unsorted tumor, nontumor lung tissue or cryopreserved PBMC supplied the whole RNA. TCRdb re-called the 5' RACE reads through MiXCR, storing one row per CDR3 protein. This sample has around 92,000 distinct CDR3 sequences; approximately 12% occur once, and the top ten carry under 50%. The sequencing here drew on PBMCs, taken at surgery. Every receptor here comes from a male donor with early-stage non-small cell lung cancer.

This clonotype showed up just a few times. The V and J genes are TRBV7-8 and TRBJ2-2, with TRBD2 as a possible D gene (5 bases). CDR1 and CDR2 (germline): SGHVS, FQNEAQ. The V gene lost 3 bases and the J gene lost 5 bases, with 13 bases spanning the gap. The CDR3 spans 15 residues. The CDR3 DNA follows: TGTGCCAGCAGCTTGGAAACTAGTGGGACCGGGGAGCTGTTTTTT. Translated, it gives CASSLETSGTGELFF. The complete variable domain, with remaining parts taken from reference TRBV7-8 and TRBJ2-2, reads GAGVSQSPRYKVAKRGQDVALRCDPISGHVSLFWYQQALGQGPEFLTYFQNEAQLDKSGLPSDRFFAERPEGSVSTLKIQRTQQEDSAVYLCASSLETSGTGELFFGEGSRLTVL.

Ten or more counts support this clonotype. CDR3 in DNA: TGCGCCAGCAGCCCTGATGGGGCTTCGAACACTGAAGCTTTCTTT. Translation: CASSPDGASNTEAFF. The chain recombines TRBV5-1 with TRBJ1-1, with a tentative D call TRBD1 (5 bases). The CDR3 consists of 15 residues. CDR1 is SGHRS, CDR2 YFSETQ, per germline. V was trimmed by 4 bases and J by 1 base, leaving 14 bases between them.

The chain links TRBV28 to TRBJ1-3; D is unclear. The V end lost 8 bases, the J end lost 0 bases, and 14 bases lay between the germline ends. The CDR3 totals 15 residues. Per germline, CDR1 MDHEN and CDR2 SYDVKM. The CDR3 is CASGGRFTSGNTIYF. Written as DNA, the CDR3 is TGTGCCAGCGGCGGACGGTTTACCTCTGGAAACACCATATATTTT. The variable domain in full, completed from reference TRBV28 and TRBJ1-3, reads DVKVTQSSRYLVKRTGEKVFLECVQDMDHENMFWYRQDPGLGLRLIYFSYDVKMKEKGDIPEGYSVSREKKERFSLILESASTNQTSMYLCASGGRFTSGNTIYFGEGSWLTVV.

In DNA form, the CDR3 reads TGCAGCGGGAGGGGACGATTGCAAGAGACCCAGTACTTC. It translates to CSGRGRLQETQYF. The gene calls are TRBV29-1 and TRBJ2-5, with a weak D call TRBD2 (6 bases). Germline V lookup: CDR1 SQVTM, CDR2 ANQGSEA. The CDR3 is 13 residues long. The germline V and J ends were trimmed by 7 bases and 2 bases, with 14 bases remaining between them.

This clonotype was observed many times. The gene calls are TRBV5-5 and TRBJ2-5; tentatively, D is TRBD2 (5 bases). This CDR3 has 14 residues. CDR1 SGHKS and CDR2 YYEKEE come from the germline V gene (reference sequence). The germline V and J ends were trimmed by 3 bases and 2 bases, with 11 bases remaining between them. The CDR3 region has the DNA TGTGCCAGCAGCTCCCAAGCGGAGCAAGAGACCCAGTACTTC. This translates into CASSSQAEQETQYF.

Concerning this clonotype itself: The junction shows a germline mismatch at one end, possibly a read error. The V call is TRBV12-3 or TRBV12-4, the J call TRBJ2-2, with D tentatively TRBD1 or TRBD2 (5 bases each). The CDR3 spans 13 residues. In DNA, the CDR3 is TGTGTCAGCAGTTTGGGGGTGACCGGGGAGCTGTTTTTT. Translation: CVSSLGVTGELFF.

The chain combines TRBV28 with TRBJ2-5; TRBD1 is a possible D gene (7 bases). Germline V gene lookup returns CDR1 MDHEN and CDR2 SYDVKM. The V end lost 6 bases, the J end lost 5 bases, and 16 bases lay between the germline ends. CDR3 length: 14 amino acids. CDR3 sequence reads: CASSKTRGVETQYF. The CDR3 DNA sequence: TGTGCCAGCAGCAAAACCAGGGGGGTTGAGACCCAGTACTTC.

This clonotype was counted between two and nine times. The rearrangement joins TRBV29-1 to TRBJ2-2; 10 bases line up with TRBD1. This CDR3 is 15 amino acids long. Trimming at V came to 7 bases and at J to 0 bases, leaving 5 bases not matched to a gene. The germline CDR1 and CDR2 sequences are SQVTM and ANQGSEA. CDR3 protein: CSGRQGAANTGELFF. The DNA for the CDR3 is TGCAGCGGAAGACAGGGGGCCGCGAACACCGGGGAGCTGTTTTTT.

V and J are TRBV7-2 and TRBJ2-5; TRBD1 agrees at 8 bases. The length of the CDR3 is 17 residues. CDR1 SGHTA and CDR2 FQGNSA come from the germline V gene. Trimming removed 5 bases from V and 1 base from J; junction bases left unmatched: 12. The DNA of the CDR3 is TGTGCCAGCAGCCCCCCACAGGGGGAAACTCCCCAAGAGACCCAGTACTTC. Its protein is CASSPPQGETPQETQYF.

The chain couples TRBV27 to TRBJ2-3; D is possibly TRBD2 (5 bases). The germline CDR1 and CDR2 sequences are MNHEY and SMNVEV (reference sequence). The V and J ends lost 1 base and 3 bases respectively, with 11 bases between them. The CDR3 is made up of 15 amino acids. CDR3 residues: CASSLFAGGTDTQYF. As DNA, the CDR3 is TGTGCCAGCAGTTTATTTGCAGGCGGGACAGATACGCAGTATTTT.

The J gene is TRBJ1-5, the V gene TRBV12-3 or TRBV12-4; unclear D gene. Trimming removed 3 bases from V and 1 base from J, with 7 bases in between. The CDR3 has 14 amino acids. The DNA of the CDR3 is TGTGCCAGCAGTTTGATCGGGAGCAATCAGCCCCAGCATTTT. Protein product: CASSLIGSNQPQHF.

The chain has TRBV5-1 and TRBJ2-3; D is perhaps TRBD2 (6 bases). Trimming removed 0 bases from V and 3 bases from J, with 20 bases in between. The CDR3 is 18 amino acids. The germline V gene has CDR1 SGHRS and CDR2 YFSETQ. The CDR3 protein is CASSLGPLASGATDTQYF. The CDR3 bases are TGCGCCAGCAGCTTGGGACCTCTAGCGTCCGGAGCTACAGATACGCAGTATTTT.

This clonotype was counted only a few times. The CDR3 DNA reads TGTGCCAGCAGCTTACAGGGGAGAGGGACTGAAGCTTTCTTT. Residues: CASSLQGRGTEAFF. This chain connects TRBV7-2 to TRBJ1-1, with a tentative D call TRBD1 (6 bases). V was trimmed by 2 bases and J by 5 bases, leaving 12 bases between them. The CDR3 is 14 residues long. Germline lookup yields CDR1 SGHTA and CDR2 FQGNSA.

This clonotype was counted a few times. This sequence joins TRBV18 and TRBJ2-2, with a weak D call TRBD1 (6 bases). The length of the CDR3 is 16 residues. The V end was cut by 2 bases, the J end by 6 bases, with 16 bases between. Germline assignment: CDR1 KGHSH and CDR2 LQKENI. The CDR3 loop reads CASSPTPGAGAGELFF. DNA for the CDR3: TGTGCCAGCTCACCAACCCCAGGGGCCGGCGCCGGGGAGCTGTTTTTT. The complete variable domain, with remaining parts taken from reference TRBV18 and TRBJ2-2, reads NAGVMQNPRHLVRRRGQEARLRCSPMKGHSHVYWYRQLPEEGLKFMVYLQKENIIDESGMPKERFSAEFPKEGPSILRIQQVVRGDSAAYFCASSPTPGAGAGELFFGEGSRLTVL.

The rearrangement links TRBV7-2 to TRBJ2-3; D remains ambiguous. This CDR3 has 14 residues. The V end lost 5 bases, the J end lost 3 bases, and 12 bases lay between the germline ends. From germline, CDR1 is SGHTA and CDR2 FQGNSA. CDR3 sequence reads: CASSPAPATDTQYF. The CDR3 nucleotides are TGTGCCAGCAGCCCCGCCCCTGCGACAGATACGCAGTATTTT.

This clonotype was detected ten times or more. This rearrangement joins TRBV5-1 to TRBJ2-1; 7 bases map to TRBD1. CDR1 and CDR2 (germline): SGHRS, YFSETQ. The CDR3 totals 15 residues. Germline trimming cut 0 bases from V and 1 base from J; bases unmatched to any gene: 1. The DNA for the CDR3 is TGCGCCAGCAGCTTGGGACAGGGTTCCTACAATGAGCAGTTCTTC. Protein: CASSLGQGSYNEQFF.

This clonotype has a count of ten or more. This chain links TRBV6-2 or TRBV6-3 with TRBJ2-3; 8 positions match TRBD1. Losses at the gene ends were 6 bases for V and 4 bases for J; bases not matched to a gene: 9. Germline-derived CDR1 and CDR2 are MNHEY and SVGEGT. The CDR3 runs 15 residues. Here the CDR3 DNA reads TGTGCCAGCAGCTCCGACAGGGGTAAGGCAGATACGCAGTATTTT. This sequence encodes CASSSDRGKADTQYF.

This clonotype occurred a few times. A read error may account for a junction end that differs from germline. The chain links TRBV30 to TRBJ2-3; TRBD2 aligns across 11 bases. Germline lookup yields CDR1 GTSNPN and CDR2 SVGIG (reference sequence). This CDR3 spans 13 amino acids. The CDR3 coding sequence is TGTGCCCTGGGTCGGTCTGATTCGGGACTAGCGGCTTTT. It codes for CALGRSDSGLAAF. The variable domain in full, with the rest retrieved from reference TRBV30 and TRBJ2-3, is SQTIHQWPATLVQPVGSPLSLECTVEGTSNPNLYWYRQAAGRGLQLLFYSVGIGQISSEVPQNLSASRPQDRQFILSSKKLLLSDSGFYLCALGRSDSGLAAFGPGTRLTVL.

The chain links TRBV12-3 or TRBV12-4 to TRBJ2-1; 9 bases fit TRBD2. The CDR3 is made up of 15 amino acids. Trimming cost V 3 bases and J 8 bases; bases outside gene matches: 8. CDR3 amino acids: CASSFGGRAVDEQFF. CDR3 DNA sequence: TGTGCCAGCAGTTTCGGCGGGAGGGCGGTCGATGAGCAGTTCTTC.

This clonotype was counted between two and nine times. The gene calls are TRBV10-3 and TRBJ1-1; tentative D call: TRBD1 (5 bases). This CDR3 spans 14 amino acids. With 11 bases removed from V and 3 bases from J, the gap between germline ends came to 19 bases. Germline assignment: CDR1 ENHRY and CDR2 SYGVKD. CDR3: CASREGREDTEAFF. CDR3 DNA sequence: TGTGCCTCGAGGGAGGGACGGGAGGACACTGAAGCTTTCTTT.

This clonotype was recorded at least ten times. In nucleotides, the CDR3 is TGCAGCGCCGAGGTGAATGAGCAGTTCTTC. This codes for CSAEVNEQFF. V usage is TRBV29-1 and J usage is TRBJ2-1; D gene ambiguous. The germline gives CDR1 SQVTM, CDR2 ANQGSEA. The CDR3 length is 10 residues. V lost 7 bases and J 7 bases, leaving 8 bases between the germline ends.

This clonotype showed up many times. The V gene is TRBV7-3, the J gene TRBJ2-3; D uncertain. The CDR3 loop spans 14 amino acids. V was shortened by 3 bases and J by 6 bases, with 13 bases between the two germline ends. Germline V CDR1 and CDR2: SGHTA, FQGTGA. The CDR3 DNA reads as TGTGCCAGCAGCTTCGGGCTGGCGGCGGATACGCAGTATTTT. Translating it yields CASSFGLAADTQYF.

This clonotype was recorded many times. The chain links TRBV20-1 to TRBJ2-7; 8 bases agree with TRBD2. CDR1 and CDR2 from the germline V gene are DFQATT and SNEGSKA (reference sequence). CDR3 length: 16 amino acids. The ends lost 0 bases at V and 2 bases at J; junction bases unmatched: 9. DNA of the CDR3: TGCAGTGCTAGAGATAACGGGCGGGAGGTAACCTACGAGCAGTACTTC. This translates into CSARDNGREVTYEQYF.

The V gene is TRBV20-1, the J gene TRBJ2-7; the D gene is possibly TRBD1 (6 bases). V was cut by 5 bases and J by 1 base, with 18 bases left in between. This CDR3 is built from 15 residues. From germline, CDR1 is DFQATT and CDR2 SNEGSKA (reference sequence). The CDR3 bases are TGCAGTGCTGAGAAGTCCCGACAGGTATCCTACGAGCAGTACTTC. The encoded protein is CSAEKSRQVSYEQYF.

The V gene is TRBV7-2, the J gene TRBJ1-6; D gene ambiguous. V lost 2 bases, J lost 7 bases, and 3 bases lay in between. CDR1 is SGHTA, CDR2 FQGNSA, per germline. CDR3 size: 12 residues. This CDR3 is CASSLLNSPLHF. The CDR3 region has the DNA TGTGCCAGCAGCTTACTGAATTCACCCCTCCACTTT.

CDR3 DNA sequence: TGTGCAGCGCCGTCCTACGAGCAGTACTTC. It yields the protein CAAPSYEQYF. The chain recombines TRBV27 with TRBJ2-7; no clear D. This CDR3 is built from 10 residues. Germline V lookup: CDR1 MNHEY, CDR2 SMNVEV (reference sequence).

The CDR3 DNA sequence: TGTGCCAGCAGCGCAAGACAGAGCTCCTATAATTCACCCCTCCACTTT. The encoded protein is CASSARQSSYNSPLHF. The V gene is TRBV9, the J gene TRBJ1-6; a possible D gene is TRBD1 (5 bases). CDR3 length: 16 amino acids. V was pared by 3 bases and J by 0 bases, with 10 bases between. Germline V gene sequence: CDR1 SGDLS, CDR2 YYNGEE. Together with reference TRBV9 and TRBJ1-6, the CDR3 gives the full variable domain: DSGVTQTPKHLITATGQRVTLRCSPRSGDLSVYWYQQSLDQGLQFLIQYYNGEERAKGNILERFSAQQFPDLHSELNLSSLELGDSALYFCASSARQSSYNSPLHFGNGTRLTVT.

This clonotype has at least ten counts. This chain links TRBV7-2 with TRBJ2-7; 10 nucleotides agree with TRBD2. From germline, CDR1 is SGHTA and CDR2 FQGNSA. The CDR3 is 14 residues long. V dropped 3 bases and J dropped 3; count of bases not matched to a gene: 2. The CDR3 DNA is TGTGCCAGCAGCTTGTCTAGCGGGAGCTACGAGCAGTACTTC. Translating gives CASSLSSGSYEQYF.